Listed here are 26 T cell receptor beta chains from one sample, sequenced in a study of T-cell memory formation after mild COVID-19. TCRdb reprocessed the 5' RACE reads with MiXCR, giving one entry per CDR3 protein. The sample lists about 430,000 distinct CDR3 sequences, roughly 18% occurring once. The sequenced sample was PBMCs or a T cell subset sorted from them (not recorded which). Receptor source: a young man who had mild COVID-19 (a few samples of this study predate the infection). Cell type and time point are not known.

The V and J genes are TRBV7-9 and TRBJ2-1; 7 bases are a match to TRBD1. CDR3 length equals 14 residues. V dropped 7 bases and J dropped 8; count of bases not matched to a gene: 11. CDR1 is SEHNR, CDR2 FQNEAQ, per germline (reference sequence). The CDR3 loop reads CASTLVTGIDEQFF. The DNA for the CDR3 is TGTGCCAGCACCCTCGTGACAGGGATCGATGAGCAGTTCTTC.

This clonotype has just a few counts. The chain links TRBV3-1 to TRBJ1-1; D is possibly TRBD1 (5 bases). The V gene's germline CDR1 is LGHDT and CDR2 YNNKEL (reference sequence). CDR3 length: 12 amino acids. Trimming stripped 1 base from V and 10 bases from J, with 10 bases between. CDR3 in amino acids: CASSQVQGRAFF. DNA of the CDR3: TGTGCCAGCAGCCAAGTGCAGGGTCGAGCTTTCTTT. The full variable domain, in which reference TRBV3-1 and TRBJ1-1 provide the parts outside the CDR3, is DTAVSQTPKYLVTQMGNDKSIKCEQNLGHDTMYWYKQDSKKFLKIMFSYNNKELIINETVPNRFSPKSPDKAHLNLHINSLELGDSAVYFCASSQVQGRAFFGQGTRLTVV.

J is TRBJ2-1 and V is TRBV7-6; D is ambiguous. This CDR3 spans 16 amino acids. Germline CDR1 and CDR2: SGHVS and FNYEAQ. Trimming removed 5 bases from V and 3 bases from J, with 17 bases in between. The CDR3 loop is CASSPTGPNLYNEQFF. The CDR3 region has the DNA TGTGCCAGCAGCCCCACTGGACCCAACCTCTACAATGAGCAGTTCTTC. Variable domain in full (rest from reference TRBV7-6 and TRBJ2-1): GAGVSQSPRYKVTKRGQDVALRCDPISGHVSLYWYRQALGQGPEFLTYFNYEAQQDKSGLPNDRFSAERPEGSISTLTIQRTEQRDSAMYRCASSPTGPNLYNEQFFGPGTRLTVL.

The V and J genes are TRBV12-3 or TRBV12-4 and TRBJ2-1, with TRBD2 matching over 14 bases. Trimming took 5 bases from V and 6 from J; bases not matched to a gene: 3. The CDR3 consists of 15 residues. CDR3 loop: CASSTGTSGGNEQFF. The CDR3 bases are TGTGCCAGCAGTACGGGGACTAGCGGGGGCAATGAGCAGTTCTTC.

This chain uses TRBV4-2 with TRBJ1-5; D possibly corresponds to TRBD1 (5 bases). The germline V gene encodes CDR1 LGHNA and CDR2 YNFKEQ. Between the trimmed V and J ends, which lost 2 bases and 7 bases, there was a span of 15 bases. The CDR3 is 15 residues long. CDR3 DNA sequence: TGTGCCAGCAGCCAAAGTGAAGGGGCCCGGCAGCCCCAGCATTTT. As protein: CASSQSEGARQPQHF.

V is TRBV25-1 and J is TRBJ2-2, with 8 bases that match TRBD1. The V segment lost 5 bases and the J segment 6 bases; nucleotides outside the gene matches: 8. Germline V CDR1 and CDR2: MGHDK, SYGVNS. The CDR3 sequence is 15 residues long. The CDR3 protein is CASSLPDRAPGELFF. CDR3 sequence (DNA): TGTGCCAGCAGTCTTCCGGACAGGGCCCCCGGGGAGCTGTTTTTT.

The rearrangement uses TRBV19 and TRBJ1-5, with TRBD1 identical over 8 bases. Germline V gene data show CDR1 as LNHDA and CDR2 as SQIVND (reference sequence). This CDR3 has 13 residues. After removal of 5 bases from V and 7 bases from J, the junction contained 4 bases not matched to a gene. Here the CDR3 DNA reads TGTGCCAGTAGTCAGGGGGCGAGGCAGCCCCAGCATTTT. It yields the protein CASSQGARQPQHF.

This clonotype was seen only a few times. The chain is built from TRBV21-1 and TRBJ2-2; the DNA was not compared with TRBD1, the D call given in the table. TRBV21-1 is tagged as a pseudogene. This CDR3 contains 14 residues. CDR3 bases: TGTGCCAGCAGCATGGGGCCGATGGCCGGGGAGCTGTTTTTT. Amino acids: CASSMGPMAGELFF.

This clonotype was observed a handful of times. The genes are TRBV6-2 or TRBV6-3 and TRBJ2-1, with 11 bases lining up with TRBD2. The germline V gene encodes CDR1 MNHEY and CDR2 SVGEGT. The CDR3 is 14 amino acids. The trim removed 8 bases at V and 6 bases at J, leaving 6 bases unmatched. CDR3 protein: CASHPGTSGNEQFF. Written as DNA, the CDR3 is TGTGCCAGCCATCCCGGGACTAGCGGCAATGAGCAGTTCTTC.

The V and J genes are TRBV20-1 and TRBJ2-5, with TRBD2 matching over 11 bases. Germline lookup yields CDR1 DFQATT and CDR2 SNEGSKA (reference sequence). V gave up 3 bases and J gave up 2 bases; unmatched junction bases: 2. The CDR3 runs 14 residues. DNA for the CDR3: TGCAGTGCTAGTCCTAGCGGGGGGCAAGAGACCCAGTACTTC. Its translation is CSASPSGGQETQYF.

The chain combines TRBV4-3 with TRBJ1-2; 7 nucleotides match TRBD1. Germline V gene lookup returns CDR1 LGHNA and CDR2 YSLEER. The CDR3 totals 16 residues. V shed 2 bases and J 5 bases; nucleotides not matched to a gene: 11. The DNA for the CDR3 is TGCGCCAGCAGCCAATCGAATTTCGGGACAGTATATGGCTACACCTTC. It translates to CASSQSNFGTVYGYTF.

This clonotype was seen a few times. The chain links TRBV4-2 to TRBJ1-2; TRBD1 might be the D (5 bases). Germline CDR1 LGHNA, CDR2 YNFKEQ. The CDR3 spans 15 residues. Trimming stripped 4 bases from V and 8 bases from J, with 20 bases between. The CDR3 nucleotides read TGTGCCAGCAGCCCTAGGTTCGGGGCCCCCGGAGGCTACACCTTC. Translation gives CASSPRFGAPGGYTF.

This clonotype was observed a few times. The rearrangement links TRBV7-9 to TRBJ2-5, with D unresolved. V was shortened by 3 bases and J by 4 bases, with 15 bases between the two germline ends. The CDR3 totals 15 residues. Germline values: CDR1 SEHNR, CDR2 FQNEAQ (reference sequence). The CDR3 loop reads CASSFVQLSAETQYF. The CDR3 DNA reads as TGTGCCAGCAGCTTCGTACAGCTTTCGGCAGAGACCCAGTACTTC.

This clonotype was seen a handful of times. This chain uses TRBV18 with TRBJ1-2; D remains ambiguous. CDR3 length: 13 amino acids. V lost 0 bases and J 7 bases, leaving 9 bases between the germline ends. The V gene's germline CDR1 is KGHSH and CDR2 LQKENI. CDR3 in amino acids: CASSPPGILGYTF. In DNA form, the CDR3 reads TGTGCCAGCTCACCACCGGGGATCCTTGGCTACACCTTC.

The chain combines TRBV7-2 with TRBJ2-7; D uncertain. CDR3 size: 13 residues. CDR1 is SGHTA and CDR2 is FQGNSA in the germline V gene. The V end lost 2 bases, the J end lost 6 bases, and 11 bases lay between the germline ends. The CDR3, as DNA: TGTGCCAGCAGCTTAAAAGGGTCCCTCGAGCAGTACGTC. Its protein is CASSLKGSLEQYV.

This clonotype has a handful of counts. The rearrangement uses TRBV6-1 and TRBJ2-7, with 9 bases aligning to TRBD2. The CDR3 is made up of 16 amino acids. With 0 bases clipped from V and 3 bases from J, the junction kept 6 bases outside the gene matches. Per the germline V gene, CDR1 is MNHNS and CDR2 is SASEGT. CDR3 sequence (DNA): TGTGCCAGCAGTGAAGCGCATAGCGGGGGTCGCTACGAGCAGTACGTC. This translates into CASSEAHSGGRYEQYV.

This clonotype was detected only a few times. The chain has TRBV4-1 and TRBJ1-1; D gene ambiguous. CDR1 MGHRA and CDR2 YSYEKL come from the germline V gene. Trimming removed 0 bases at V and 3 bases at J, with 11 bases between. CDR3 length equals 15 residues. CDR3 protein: CASSQDGFPYTEAFF. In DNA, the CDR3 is TGCGCCAGCAGCCAAGACGGGTTCCCTTACACTGAAGCTTTCTTT.

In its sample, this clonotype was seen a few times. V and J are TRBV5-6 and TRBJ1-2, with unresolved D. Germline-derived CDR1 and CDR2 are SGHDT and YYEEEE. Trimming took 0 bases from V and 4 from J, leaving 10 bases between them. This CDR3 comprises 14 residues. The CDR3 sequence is CASSLVGYPYGYTF. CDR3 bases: TGTGCCAGCAGCTTGGTAGGGTATCCCTATGGCTACACCTTC.

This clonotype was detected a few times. The chain's CDR3 is CASSVDRGGNEKLFF. CDR3 in DNA: TGCGCCAGCAGCGTTGACAGGGGAGGTAATGAAAAACTGTTTTTT. The chain employs TRBV5-1 and TRBJ1-4; 8 bases are shared with TRBD1. Germline V gene data show CDR1 as SGHRS and CDR2 as YFSETQ. The CDR3 has 15 amino acids. V dropped 4 bases and J dropped 4; count of bases not matched to a gene: 6.

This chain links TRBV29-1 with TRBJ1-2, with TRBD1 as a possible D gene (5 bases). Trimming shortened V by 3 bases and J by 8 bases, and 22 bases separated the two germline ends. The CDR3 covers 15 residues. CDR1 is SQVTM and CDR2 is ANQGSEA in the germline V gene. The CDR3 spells CSVDWQGRGVRGYTF. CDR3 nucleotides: TGCAGCGTTGACTGGCAGGGAAGAGGGGTTCGCGGCTACACCTTC.

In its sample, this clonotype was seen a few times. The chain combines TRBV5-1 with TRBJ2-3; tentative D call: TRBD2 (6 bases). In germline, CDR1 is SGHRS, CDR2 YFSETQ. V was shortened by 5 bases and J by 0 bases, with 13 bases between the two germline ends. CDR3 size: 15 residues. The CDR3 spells CASRSGTSSTDTQYF. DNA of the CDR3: TGCGCCAGCAGATCCGGGACTTCCAGCACAGATACGCAGTATTTT.

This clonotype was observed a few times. Written as DNA, the CDR3 is TGTGCCAGCTCAGAGGACCGCTCCTACGAGCAGTACGTC. It yields the protein CASSEDRSYEQYV. The chain uses TRBV18 and TRBJ2-7; unclear D gene. This CDR3 has 13 residues. Germline lookup yields CDR1 KGHSH and CDR2 LQKENI. The V and J ends lost 5 bases and 0 bases respectively, with 8 bases between them.

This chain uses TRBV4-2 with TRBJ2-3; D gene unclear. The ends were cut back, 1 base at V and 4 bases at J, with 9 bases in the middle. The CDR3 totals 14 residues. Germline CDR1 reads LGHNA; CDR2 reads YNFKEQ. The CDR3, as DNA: TGTGCCAGCAGCCAAGGAGGCAACCCAGATACGCAGTATTTT. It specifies CASSQGGNPDTQYF.

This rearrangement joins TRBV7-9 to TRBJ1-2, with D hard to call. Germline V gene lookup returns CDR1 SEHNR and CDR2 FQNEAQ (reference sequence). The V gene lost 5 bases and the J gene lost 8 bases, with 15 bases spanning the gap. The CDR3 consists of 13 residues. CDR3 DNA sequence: TGTGCCAGCAGCCCCTTCGGACCTGAGGGCTACACCTTC. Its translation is CASSPFGPEGYTF.

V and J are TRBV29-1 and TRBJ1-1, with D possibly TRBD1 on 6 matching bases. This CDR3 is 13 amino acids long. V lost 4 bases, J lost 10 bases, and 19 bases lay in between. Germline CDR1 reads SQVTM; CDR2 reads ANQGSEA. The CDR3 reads CSVGADSNLAAFF. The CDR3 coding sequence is TGCAGCGTTGGTGCGGACAGCAATCTTGCAGCTTTCTTT.

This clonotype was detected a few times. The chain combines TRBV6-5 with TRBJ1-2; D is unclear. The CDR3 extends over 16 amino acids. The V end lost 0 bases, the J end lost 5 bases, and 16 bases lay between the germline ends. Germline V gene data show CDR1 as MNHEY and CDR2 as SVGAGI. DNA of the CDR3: TGTGCCAGCAGTTACTCGATAGGGCCCGGGTCGTATGGCTACACCTTC. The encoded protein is CASSYSIGPGSYGYTF.